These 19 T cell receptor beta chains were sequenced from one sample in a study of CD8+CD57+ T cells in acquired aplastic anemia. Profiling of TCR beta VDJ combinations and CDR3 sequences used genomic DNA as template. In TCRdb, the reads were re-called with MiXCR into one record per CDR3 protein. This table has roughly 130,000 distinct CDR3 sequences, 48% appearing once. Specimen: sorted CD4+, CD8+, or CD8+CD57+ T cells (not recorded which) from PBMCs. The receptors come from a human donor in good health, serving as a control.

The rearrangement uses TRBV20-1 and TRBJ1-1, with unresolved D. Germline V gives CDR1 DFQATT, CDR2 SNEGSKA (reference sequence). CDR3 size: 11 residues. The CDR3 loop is CSTTEGTEAFF. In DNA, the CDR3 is TGCAGCACTACAGAGGGAACTGAAGCTTTCTTT.

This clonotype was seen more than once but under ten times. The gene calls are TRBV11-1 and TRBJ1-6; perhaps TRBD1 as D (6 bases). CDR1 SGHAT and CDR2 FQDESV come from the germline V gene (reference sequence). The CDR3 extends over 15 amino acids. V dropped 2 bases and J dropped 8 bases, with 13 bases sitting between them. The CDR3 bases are TGTGCCAGCAGCTTACATGGGACATCTTATTCACCCCTCCACTTT. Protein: CASSLHGTSYSPLHF.

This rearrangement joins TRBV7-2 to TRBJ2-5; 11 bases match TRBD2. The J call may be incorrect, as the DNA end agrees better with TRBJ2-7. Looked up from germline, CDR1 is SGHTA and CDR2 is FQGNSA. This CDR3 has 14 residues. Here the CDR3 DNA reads TGTGCCAGCAGCTCGGGACTAGCGGCCGGCGAGCAGTACTTC. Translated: CASSSGLAAGEQYF.

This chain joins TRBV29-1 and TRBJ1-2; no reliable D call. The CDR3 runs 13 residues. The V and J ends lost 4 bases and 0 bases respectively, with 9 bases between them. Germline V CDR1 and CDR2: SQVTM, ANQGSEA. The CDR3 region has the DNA TGCAGCGTTGTTGGTCAGCCTAACTATGGCTACACCTTC. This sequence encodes CSVVGQPNYGYTF. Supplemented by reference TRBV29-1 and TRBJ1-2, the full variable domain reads SAVISQKPSRDICQRGTSLTIQCQVDSQVTMMFWYRQQPGQSLTLIATANQGSEATYESGFVIDKFPISRPNLTFSTLTVSNMSPEDSSIYLCSVVGQPNYGYTFGSGTRLTVV.

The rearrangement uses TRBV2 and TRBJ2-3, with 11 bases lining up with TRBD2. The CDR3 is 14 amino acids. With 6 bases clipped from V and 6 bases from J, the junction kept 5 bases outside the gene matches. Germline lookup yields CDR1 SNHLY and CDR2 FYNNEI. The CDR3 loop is CASRGRTSGDTQYF. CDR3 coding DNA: TGTGCCAGCAGAGGGCGGACTAGCGGGGATACGCAGTATTTT.

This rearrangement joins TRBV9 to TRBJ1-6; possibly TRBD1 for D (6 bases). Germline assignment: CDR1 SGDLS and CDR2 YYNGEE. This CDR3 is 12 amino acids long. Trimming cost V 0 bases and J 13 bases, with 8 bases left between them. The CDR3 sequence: CASSVVGGPLHF. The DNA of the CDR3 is TGTGCCAGCAGCGTAGTAGGGGGTCCCCTCCACTTT.

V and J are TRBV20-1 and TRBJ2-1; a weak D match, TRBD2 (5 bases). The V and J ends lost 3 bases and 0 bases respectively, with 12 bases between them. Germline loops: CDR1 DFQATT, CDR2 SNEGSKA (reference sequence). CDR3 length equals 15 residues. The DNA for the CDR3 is TGCAGTGCTAGGGCAACTAGAGGCTCCTACAATGAGCAGTTCTTC. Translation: CSARATRGSYNEQFF.

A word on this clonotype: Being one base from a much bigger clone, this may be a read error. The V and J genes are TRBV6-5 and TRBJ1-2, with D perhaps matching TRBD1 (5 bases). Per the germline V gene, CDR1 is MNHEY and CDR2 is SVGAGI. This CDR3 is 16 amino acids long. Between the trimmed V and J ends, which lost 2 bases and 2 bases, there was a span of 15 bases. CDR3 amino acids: CASSYPTDMVNYGYTF. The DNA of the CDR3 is TGTGCCAGCAGTTACCCGACAGACATGGTGAACTATGGCTACACCTTC.

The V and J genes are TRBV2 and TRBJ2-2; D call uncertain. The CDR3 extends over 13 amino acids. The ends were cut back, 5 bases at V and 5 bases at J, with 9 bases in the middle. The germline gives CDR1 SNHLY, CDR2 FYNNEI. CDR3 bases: TGTGCCAGCAGTCTACTGTCTACCGGGGAGCTGTTTTTT. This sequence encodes CASSLLSTGELFF.

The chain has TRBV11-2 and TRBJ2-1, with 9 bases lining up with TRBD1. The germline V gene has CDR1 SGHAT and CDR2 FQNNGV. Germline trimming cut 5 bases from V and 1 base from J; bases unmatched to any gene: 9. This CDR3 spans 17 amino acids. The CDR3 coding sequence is TGTGCCAGCAGCCCTCCCACCGGGACAGGGTCCTACAATGAGCAGTTCTTC. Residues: CASSPPTGTGSYNEQFF. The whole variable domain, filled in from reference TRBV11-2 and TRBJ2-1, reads EAGVAQSPRYKIIEKRQSVAFWCNPISGHATLYWYQQILGQGPKLLIQFQNNGVVDDSQLPKDRFSAERLKGVDSTLKIQPAKLEDSAVYLCASSPPTGTGSYNEQFFGPGTRLTVL.

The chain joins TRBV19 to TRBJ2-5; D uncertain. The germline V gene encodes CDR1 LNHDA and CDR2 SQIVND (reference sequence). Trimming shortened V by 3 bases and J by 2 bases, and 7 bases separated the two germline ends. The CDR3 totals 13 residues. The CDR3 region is CASSIMVQETQYF. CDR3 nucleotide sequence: TGTGCCAGTAGTATTATGGTACAAGAGACCCAGTACTTC.

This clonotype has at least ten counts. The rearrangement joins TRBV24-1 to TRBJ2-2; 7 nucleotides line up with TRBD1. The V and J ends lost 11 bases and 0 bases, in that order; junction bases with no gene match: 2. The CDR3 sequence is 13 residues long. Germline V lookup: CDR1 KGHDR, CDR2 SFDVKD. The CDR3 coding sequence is TGTGCCATCCAGGGGGCGAACACCGGGGAGCTGTTTTTT. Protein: CAIQGANTGELFF.

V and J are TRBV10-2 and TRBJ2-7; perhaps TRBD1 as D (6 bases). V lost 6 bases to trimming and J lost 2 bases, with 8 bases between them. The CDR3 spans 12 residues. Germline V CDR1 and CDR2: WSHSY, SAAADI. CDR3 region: CASSTGPYEQYF. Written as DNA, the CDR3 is TGCGCCAGCAGCACAGGGCCCTACGAGCAGTACTTC.

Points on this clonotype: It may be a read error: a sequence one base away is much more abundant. The CDR3 DNA reads TGCGCCAGCAGCTTGGCCGGGACAGGGGGCCTCCAAGAGGCCCAGTACTTC. Translation: CASSLAGTGGLQEAQYF. The chain employs TRBV5-1 and TRBJ2-5; 12 bases map to TRBD1. The CDR3 has 17 residues. Germline V gene sequence: CDR1 SGHRS, CDR2 YFSETQ.

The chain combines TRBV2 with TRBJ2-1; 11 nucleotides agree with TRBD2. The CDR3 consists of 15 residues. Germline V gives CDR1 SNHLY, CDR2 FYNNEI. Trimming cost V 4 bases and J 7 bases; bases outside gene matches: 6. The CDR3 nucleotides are TGTGCCAGCAGTGTCACTAGCGGGGGTCCAAATGAGCAGTTCTTC. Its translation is CASSVTSGGPNEQFF.

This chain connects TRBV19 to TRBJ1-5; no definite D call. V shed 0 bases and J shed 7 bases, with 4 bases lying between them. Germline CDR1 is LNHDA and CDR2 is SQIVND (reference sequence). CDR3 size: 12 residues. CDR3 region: CASSIEGQPQHF. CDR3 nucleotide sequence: TGTGCCAGTAGTATAGAGGGGCAGCCCCAGCATTTT. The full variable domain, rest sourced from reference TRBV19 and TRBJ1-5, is DGGITQSPKYLFRKEGQNVTLSCEQNLNHDAMYWYRQDPGQGLRLIYYSQIVNDFQKGDIAEGYSVSREKKESFPLTVTSAQKNPTAFYLCASSIEGQPQHFGDGTRLSIL.

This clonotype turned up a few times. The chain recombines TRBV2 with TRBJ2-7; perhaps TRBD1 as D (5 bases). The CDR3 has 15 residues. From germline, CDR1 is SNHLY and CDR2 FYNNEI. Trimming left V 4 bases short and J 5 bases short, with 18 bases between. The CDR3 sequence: CASSGLGQGSDEQYV. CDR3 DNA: TGTGCCAGCAGTGGGTTAGGGCAGGGTTCTGACGAGCAGTACGTC.

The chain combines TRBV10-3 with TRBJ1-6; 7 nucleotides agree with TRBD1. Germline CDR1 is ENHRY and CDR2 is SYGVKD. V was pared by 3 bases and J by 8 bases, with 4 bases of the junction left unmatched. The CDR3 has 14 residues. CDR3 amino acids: CAISDGTAHSPLHF. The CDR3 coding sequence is TGTGCCATCAGTGATGGGACAGCTCATTCACCCCTCCACTTT.

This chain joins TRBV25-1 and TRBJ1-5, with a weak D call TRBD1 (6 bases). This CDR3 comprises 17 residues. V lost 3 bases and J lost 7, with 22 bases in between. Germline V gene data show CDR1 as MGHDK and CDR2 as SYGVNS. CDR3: CASSEPPGGTPDQPQHF. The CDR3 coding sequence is TGTGCCAGCAGTGAGCCACCCGGCGGGACACCGGACCAGCCCCAGCATTTT.